The 21 T cell receptor beta chains below come from one sample, sequenced in a study of blood T cell repertoires in COVID-19. Clones were sequenced by immunoSEQ multiplex PCR, and TCRdb holds only the in-frame ones, with some missing. The sample carries about 350,000 clones, about 88% recorded once. Sequenced: peripheral blood. Receptors originate from a woman in her 70s with COVID-19, enrolled during active disease.

Remarks on this clone: Other DNA sequences in the same sample also yield this CDR3. The J gene is TRBJ2-7, the V gene TRBV5-6; 8 nucleotides agree with TRBD1. Trimming took 4 bases from V and 2 from J; bases not matched to a gene: 5. The CDR3 is made up of 14 amino acids. Germline V gives CDR1 SGHDT, CDR2 YYEEEE. The CDR3 loop reads CASSPGQGPYEQYF. CDR3 in DNA: TGTGCCAGCAGCCCTGGACAGGGCCCCTACGAGCAGTACTTC.

This chain uses TRBV19 with TRBJ2-7, with D possibly TRBD2 on 5 matching bases. The V gene's germline CDR1 is LNHDA and CDR2 SQIVND (reference sequence). This CDR3 has 12 residues. Trimming stripped 6 bases from V and 3 bases from J, with 9 bases between. CDR3 region: CASRSGNYEQYF. CDR3 bases: TGTGCCAGTAGATCGGGGAACTACGAGCAGTACTTC.

The rearrangement joins TRBV6-5 to TRBJ1-1; the D gene is possibly TRBD1 (5 bases). The CDR3 is 15 amino acids. Between the trimmed V and J ends, which lost 0 bases and 1 base, there was a span of 9 bases. Germline lookup yields CDR1 MNHEY and CDR2 SVGAGI. CDR3 in amino acids: CASSYSPGQNTEAFF. CDR3 sequence (DNA): TGTGCCAGCAGTTACTCGCCAGGACAGAACACTGAAGCTTTCTTT.

The rearrangement joins TRBV28 to TRBJ1-1; TRBD1 aligns across 7 bases. Per the germline V gene, CDR1 is MDHEN and CDR2 is SYDVKM. There are 15 residues in the CDR3. V was pared by 3 bases and J by 2 bases, with 6 bases of the junction left unmatched. CDR3 amino acids: CASSFFGTVNTEAFF. DNA of the CDR3: TGTGCCAGCAGTTTTTTTGGGACAGTAAACACTGAAGCTTTCTTT.

The rearrangement links TRBV5-4 to TRBJ2-1; 8 nucleotides match TRBD1. Trimming took 1 base from V and 3 from J; bases not matched to a gene: 3. This CDR3 has 15 amino acids. Germline assignment: CDR1 SGHNT and CDR2 YYREEE (reference sequence). The CDR3 sequence: CASSLRTGFYNEQFF. Here the CDR3 DNA reads TGTGCCAGCAGCTTGAGGACAGGGTTCTACAATGAGCAGTTCTTC.

This chain uses TRBV6-6 with TRBJ1-2; tentatively, D is TRBD1 (5 bases). The V end was cut by 2 bases, the J end by 7 bases, with 17 bases between. Germline-derived CDR1 and CDR2 are MNHNY and SVGAGI (reference sequence). CDR3 size: 15 residues. The CDR3 DNA follows: TGTGCCAGCAGTTACCTTGGCAGGGCCTCCGGTGGCTACACCTTC. This codes for CASSYLGRASGGYTF.

With respect to this clone: Other nucleotide sequences in the sample specify the same CDR3. The chain links TRBV6-5 to TRBJ1-1; tentatively, D is TRBD1 (6 bases). Germline V gives CDR1 MNHEY, CDR2 SVGAGI. The CDR3 is 14 residues long. V was trimmed by 0 bases and J by 5 bases, leaving 10 bases between them. The CDR3 here is CASSYSRGGTEAFF. CDR3 DNA: TGTGCCAGCAGTTACTCCAGGGGTGGGACTGAAGCTTTCTTT.

The gene calls are TRBV10-3 and TRBJ2-7; 8 positions agree with TRBD2. The CDR3 is made up of 14 amino acids. With V trimmed by 2 bases and J by 0 bases, 0 bases remained unmatched. From germline, CDR1 is ENHRY and CDR2 SYGVKD. The CDR3 DNA reads TGTGCCATCAGTGAGAGCGGGGGCTCCTACGAGCAGTACTTC. It codes for CAISESGGSYEQYF.

The chain couples TRBV7-6 to TRBJ1-1; D call uncertain. V lost 5 bases and J lost 4, with 11 bases in between. The CDR3 covers 13 residues. CDR1 is SGHVS and CDR2 is FNYEAQ in the germline V gene. CDR3 loop: CASSPHGGTEAFF. In DNA, the CDR3 is TGTGCCAGCAGCCCCCACGGAGGCACTGAAGCTTTCTTT.

This sequence joins TRBV5-7 and TRBJ2-1, with 11 bases that match TRBD2. TRBV5-7 is marked as an open reading frame, function uncertain. CDR3 size: 18 residues. V trimming: 1 base; J trimming: 0 bases; junction bases outside the gene matches: 6. The DNA of the CDR3 is TGTGCCAGCAGCTTGACTAGCGGGGGTTCCAGCTCCTACAATGAGCAGTTCTTC. It specifies CASSLTSGGSSSYNEQFF.

The chain recombines TRBV4-1 with TRBJ2-7, with D possibly TRBD1 on 6 matching bases. This CDR3 contains 14 residues. V gave up 1 base and J gave up 6 bases, with 13 bases separating them. From germline, CDR1 is MGHRA and CDR2 YSYEKL. The CDR3 region is CASSQVGGQAEQYF. CDR3 nucleotide sequence: TGCGCCAGCAGCCAAGTTGGGGGCCAGGCCGAGCAGTACTTC.

The chain uses TRBV27 and TRBJ1-5; weak D call: TRBD1 (5 bases). V dropped 6 bases and J dropped 10 bases, with 25 bases sitting between them. The CDR3 covers 16 residues. Per germline, CDR1 MNHEY and CDR2 SMNVEV (reference sequence). The CDR3 is CASSQTLGGTIRPQHF. CDR3 in DNA: TGTGCCAGCAGCCAGACTTTGGGAGGGACCATTCGTCCCCAGCATTTT.

V gene TRBV18 combines with J gene TRBJ1-4, with 9 bases that match TRBD1. After removal of 2 bases from V and 7 bases from J, the junction contained 5 bases not matched to a gene. Germline V gene sequence: CDR1 KGHSH, CDR2 LQKENI. This CDR3 region has 15 residues. The CDR3 DNA sequence: TGTGCCAGCTCACCAACGACAGGGGGGCGTGAAAAACTGTTTTTT. This encodes CASSPTTGGREKLFF.

The chain recombines TRBV6-5 with TRBJ2-7; the match to TRBD1 covers 7 bases. Trimming took 7 bases from V and 5 from J; bases not matched to a gene: 11. The CDR3 extends over 14 amino acids. CDR1 is MNHEY and CDR2 is SVGAGI in the germline V gene. The CDR3: CASNPTGHSHEQYF. CDR3 in DNA: TGTGCCAGCAACCCGACAGGGCATTCTCACGAGCAGTACTTC.

The chain is built from TRBV3-1 (or the pseudogene TRBV3-2) and TRBJ1-2; D gene unclear. V was clipped by 1 base and J by 7 bases, with 10 bases between them. This CDR3 is built from 13 residues. From germline, CDR1 is LGHDT and CDR2 YNNKEL (reference sequence). In nucleotides, the CDR3 is TGTGCCAGCAGCCAAGTTGGGTCAGGTGGCTACACCTTC. This sequence encodes CASSQVGSGGYTF.

The chain carries TRBV5-6 and TRBJ2-5; 10 bases agree with TRBD1. Trimming at V came to 5 bases and at J to 5 bases, leaving 12 bases not matched to a gene. Per the germline V gene, CDR1 is SGHDT and CDR2 is YYEEEE. The CDR3 runs 16 residues. The CDR3 sequence is CASSQLPGQGTETQYF. CDR3 coding DNA: TGTGCCAGCAGTCAATTGCCGGGACAGGGGACGGAGACCCAGTACTTC.

The gene calls are TRBV11-2 and TRBJ1-2; D unclear. V lost 1 base and J 8 bases, leaving 5 bases between the germline ends. Germline CDR1 and CDR2: SGHAT and FQNNGV. The CDR3 runs to 11 residues. The CDR3 nucleotides read TGTGCCAGCAGCTTAGGGCGGGGCTACACCTTC. It specifies CASSLGRGYTF.

The V gene is TRBV27, the J gene TRBJ2-2; the match to TRBD1 covers 7 bases. The CDR3 is 14 amino acids. V dropped 3 bases and J dropped 9; count of bases not matched to a gene: 7. Germline V gene data show CDR1 as MNHEY and CDR2 as SMNVEV (reference sequence). The CDR3 DNA reads TGTGCCAGCAGTTTGTCGAGACAGGGCCGGGAGCTGTTTTTT. Its protein is CASSLSRQGRELFF.

J is TRBJ1-4 and V is TRBV6-2 or TRBV6-3; D may be TRBD1 (6 bases). CDR1 is MNHEY and CDR2 is SVGEGT in the germline V gene. Trimming shortened V by 4 bases and J by 4 bases, and 16 bases separated the two germline ends. The length of the CDR3 is 16 residues. The CDR3 sequence is CASSFIIGQLNEKLFF. Written as DNA, the CDR3 is TGTGCCAGCAGTTTCATCATCGGACAGCTTAATGAAAAACTGTTTTTT.

This clone came up once. CDR3 in DNA: TGTGCCAGCAGTACAGGGCTGGGAAACACCATATATTTT. The encoded protein is CASSTGLGNTIYF. V is TRBV2 and J is TRBJ1-3; D might be TRBD1 (6 bases). The germline V gene encodes CDR1 SNHLY and CDR2 FYNNEI. The CDR3 spans 13 residues. V dropped 5 bases and J dropped 4 bases, with 9 bases sitting between them.

This chain's CDR3 is CSASTGHGYTF. The CDR3 nucleotides read TGCAGTGCTAGTACAGGGCATGGCTACACCTTC. This rearrangement joins TRBV20-1 to TRBJ1-2, with D possibly being TRBD1 (6 bases). The CDR3 loop spans 11 amino acids. Germline V gives CDR1 DFQATT, CDR2 SNEGSKA (reference sequence). Deletions cut 3 bases from V and 6 bases from J, with 8 bases between.